These T cell receptor beta chains were read from a single sample in a study of blood T cell repertoires in COVID-19. Assay used: immunoSEQ multiplex PCR; TCRdb lists only in-frame clones, some missing. The sample contains roughly 34,000 clones, approximately 71% of which appear only once. Material for sequencing was peripheral blood. These receptors all come from an elderly man with active or convalescent COVID-19. The CDR3 runs from the conserved cysteine through the conserved F or W. Each record gives: D gene, clone size, J gene, V gene, CDR3 protein, CDR3 DNA. A D gene is named only where the DNA matches it firmly. Part of the rows lack a size; the others show once, few, many or a class for expanded clones.

NA,NA,TRBJ2-5,TRBV7-9,CASSTGMETQYF,TGTGCCAGCAGTACAGGGATGGAGACCCAGTACTTC
NA,NA,TRBJ2-3,TRBV25-1,CASSDFRQGWDTQYF,TGTGCCAGCAGTGACTTCCGGCAGGGATGGGATACGCAGTATTTT
TRBD2,NA,TRBJ2-2,TRBV9,CASTIGTSGYTGELFF,TGTGCCAGCACCATTGGGACTAGCGGTTACACCGGGGAGCTGTTTTTT
NA,NA,TRBJ2-1,TRBV3-1/TRBV3-2,CASSQDTMAYNEQFF,TGTGCCAGCAGCCAAGATACAATGGCCTACAATGAGCAGTTCTTC
NA,once,TRBJ2-1,TRBV18,CASSAGFSSYNEQFF,TGTGCCAGCTCAGCGGGGTTTAGCTCCTACAATGAGCAGTTCTTC
NA,once,TRBJ1-2,TRBV5-6,CASSIQRRGYTF,TGTGCCAGCAGCATACAGCGGCGTGGCTACACCTTC
NA,once,TRBJ1-5,TRBV4-2,CASSQERGGEGVTQPQHF,TGTGCCAGCAGCCAAGAAAGGGGAGGGGAGGGTGTGACTCAGCCCCAGCATTTT
TRBD1,once,TRBJ1-2,TRBV30,CAWNDRGNYGYTF,TGTGCCTGGAACGACAGGGGAAACTATGGCTACACCTTC
NA,NA,TRBJ1-2,TRBV3-1/TRBV3-2,CASSQTGTDFYGYTF,TGTGCCAGCAGCCAAACCGGGACTGACTTCTATGGCTACACCTTC
TRBD2,NA,TRBJ2-1,TRBV10-3,CASLAGIDNEQFF,TGTGCCAGTCTAGCGGGAATTGACAATGAGCAGTTCTTC
TRBD1,NA,TRBJ1-6,TRBV6-1,CASSEPRTGTYNSPLHF,TGTGCCAGCAGTGAGCCAAGGACAGGGACTTATAATTCACCCCTCCACTTT
TRBD2,NA,TRBJ2-5,TRBV19,CASSIGTSEWSETQYF,TGTGCCAGTAGTATTGGGACTAGCGAATGGTCGGAGACCCAGTACTTC
TRBD1,NA,TRBJ1-5,TRBV5-1,CASSLTGGQDQPQHF,TGCGCCAGCAGCCTTACAGGGGGCCAAGATCAGCCCCAGCATTTT
TRBD1,NA,TRBJ2-7,TRBV9,CASSKQGIYEQYF,TGTGCCAGCAGCAAACAGGGGATCTACGAGCAGTACTTC
NA,NA,TRBJ2-1,TRBV7-8,CASSLDPLSYNEQFF,TGTGCCAGCAGCTTAGATCCCCTATCCTACAATGAGCAGTTCTTC
NA,NA,TRBJ2-1,TRBV30,CAWSSFDNEQFF,TGTGCCTGGAGTTCCTTCGACAATGAGCAGTTCTTC
TRBD1,NA,TRBJ2-7,TRBV24-1,CATHSGQDTSEQYF,TGTGCCACACACAGCGGACAGGACACTTCCGAGCAGTACTTC
NA,NA,TRBJ2-2,TRBV4-3,CASSQAPTGANTGELFF,TGCGCCAGCAGCCAAGCCCCGACAGGAGCGAACACCGGGGAGCTGTTTTTT
TRBD2,NA,TRBJ2-7,TRBV7-9,CASSRLAGTYEQYF,TGTGCCAGCAGCAGACTAGCGGGGACCTACGAGCAGTACTTC
NA,NA,TRBJ1-5,TRBV18,CASSPGRWSEPNQPQHF,TGTGCCAGCTCACCAGGCAGATGGTCAGAACCCAATCAGCCCCAGCATTTT
NA,NA,TRBJ2-1,TRBV27,CASTGLLNEQFF,TGTGCCAGCACAGGGTTACTCAATGAGCAGTTCTTC
NA,NA,TRBJ2-3,TRBV6-2/TRBV6-3,CASSYSYTQYF,TGTGCCAGCAGTTACTCCTATACGCAGTATTTT
NA,NA,TRBJ2-7,TRBV27,CASSSPPGQGRSYEQYF,TGTGCCAGCAGTTCGCCCCCCGGGCAGGGGAGATCCTACGAGCAGTACTTC
NA,NA,TRBJ2-1,TRBV7-9,CASSFSGREGEEFF,TGTGCCAGCAGCTTCTCGGGCAGGGAAGGTGAGGAGTTCTTC
NA,NA,TRBJ2-3,TRBV6-5,CASSNRGGADTQYF,TGTGCCAGCAGTAACAGGGGGGGCGCAGATACGCAGTATTTT
NA,once,TRBJ1-5,TRBV7-8,CASSLDSHSNQPQHF,TGTGCCAGCAGCTTGGACAGTCATAGCAATCAGCCCCAGCATTTT
NA,NA,TRBJ2-4,TRBV5-6,CASSSLSLGRAKNIQYF,TGTGCCAGCAGCTCGTTGTCGTTAGGGAGAGCCAAAAACATTCAGTACTTC
NA,NA,TRBJ1-2,TRBV24-1,CATSDAGRGYGYTF,TGTGCCACCAGTGATGCCGGCAGGGGCTATGGCTACACCTTC
TRBD1,once,TRBJ1-1,TRBV5-6,CASSLDRGNTEAFF,TGTGCCAGCAGCTTAGACAGGGGGAACACTGAAGCTTTCTTT
NA,NA,TRBJ1-2,TRBV10-3,CAISDGSTQGGGYTF,TGTGCCATCAGTGACGGGTCGACACAGGGTGGCGGCTACACCTTC
NA,NA,TRBJ1-5,TRBV9,CASSVSGGQPQHF,TGTGCCAGCAGCGTATCCGGGGGTCAGCCCCAGCATTTT
NA,NA,TRBJ1-6,TRBV25-1,CASSGGVWGSNSPLHF,TGTGCCAGCAGTGGTGGAGTATGGGGCTCTAATTCACCCCTCCACTTT
NA,NA,TRBJ1-3,TRBV4-3,CASSQGLAAGNTIYF,TGCGCCAGCAGCCAAGGGTTAGCAGCTGGAAACACCATATATTTT
NA,NA,TRBJ2-7,TRBV7-9,CASSLIDTRAYEQYF,TGTGCCAGCAGCTTAATTGACACCAGGGCCTACGAGCAGTACTTC
NA,NA,TRBJ1-5,TRBV27,CASSLVGVQPQHF,TGTGCCAGCAGTTTGGTCGGGGTACAGCCCCAGCATTTT
TRBD2,NA,TRBJ2-7,TRBV5-6,CASEKDPIPSGSYEQYF,TGTGCCAGCGAGAAAGACCCAATACCAAGCGGGAGTTACGAGCAGTACTTC
NA,once,TRBJ2-2,TRBV6-1,CASSEVGLRTGELFF,TGTGCCAGCAGTGAAGTCGGACTTCGGACCGGGGAGCTGTTTTTT
TRBD1,NA,TRBJ2-7,TRBV11-2,CASSLWTGRSSYEQYF,TGTGCCAGCAGCTTGTGGACAGGGCGTTCCTCCTACGAGCAGTACTTC
NA,NA,TRBJ2-3,TRBV6-5,CASSYERNTDTQYF,TGTGCCAGCAGTTACGAGAGAAACACAGATACGCAGTATTTT
NA,NA,TRBJ2-2,TRBV5-1,CASRQSGGASTGELFF,TGCGCCAGCAGACAGTCGGGGGGCGCGTCTACCGGGGAGCTGTTTTTT
NA,NA,TRBJ1-5,TRBV7-2,CASSLRDTGQPQHF,TGTGCCAGCAGCTTACGGGACACGGGACAGCCCCAGCATTTT
NA,NA,TRBJ2-3,TRBV11-2,CASRRTGTDTQYF,TGTGCCAGCAGAAGGACGGGAACAGATACGCAGTATTTT
TRBD1,NA,TRBJ1-1,TRBV19,CASTAVTGGNTEAFF,TGTGCCAGTACCGCGGTGACAGGGGGAAACACTGAAGCTTTCTTT
NA,few,TRBJ2-1,TRBV6-6,CASSLSGWNEQFF,TGTGCCAGCAGCCTGTCAGGGTGGAATGAGCAGTTCTTC
TRBD1,NA,TRBJ1-3,TRBV29-1,CSAIDRASSGNTIYF,TGCAGCGCTATAGACAGGGCCAGCTCTGGAAACACCATATATTTT
NA,NA,TRBJ1-2,TRBV4-2,CASSQEVGANYGYTF,TGTGCCAGCAGCCAAGAGGTGGGGGCAAACTATGGCTACACCTTC
NA,NA,TRBJ1-5,TRBV28,CASTSGGYGNQPQHF,TGTGCCAGCACCTCCGGGGGTTACGGCAATCAGCCCCAGCATTTT
NA,NA,TRBJ1-5,TRBV7-2,CASSLDIGGNQPQHF,TGTGCCAGCAGCTTAGATATTGGAGGTAATCAGCCCCAGCATTTT
NA,few,TRBJ1-5,TRBV7-2,CASSLVAESNQPQHF,TGTGCCAGCAGCTTAGTAGCAGAAAGCAATCAGCCCCAGCATTTT
TRBD1,NA,TRBJ2-7,TRBV20-1,CSAQGAYEQYF,TGCAGTGCCCAGGGGGCCTACGAGCAGTACTTC
TRBD1,few,TRBJ2-6,TRBV6-4,CASSDGGQGSGANVLTF,TGTGCCAGCAGTGATGGGGGACAGGGGTCTGGGGCCAACGTCCTGACTTTC
NA,NA,TRBJ1-4,TRBV30,CAWSVTLMPGRGSEKLFF,TGTGCCTGGAGTGTAACCCTTATGCCAGGGCGAGGAAGTGAAAAACTGTTTTTT